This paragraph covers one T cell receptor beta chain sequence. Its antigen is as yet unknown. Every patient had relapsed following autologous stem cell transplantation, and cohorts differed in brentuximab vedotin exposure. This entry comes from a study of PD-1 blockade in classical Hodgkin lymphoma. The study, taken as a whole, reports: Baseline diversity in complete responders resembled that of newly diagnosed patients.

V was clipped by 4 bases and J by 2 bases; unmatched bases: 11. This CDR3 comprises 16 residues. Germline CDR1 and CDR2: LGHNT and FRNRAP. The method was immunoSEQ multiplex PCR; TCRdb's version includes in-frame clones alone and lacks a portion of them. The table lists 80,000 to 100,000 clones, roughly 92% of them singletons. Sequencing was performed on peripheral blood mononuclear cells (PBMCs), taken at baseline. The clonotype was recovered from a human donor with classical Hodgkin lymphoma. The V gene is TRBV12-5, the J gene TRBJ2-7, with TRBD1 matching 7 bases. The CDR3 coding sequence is TGTGCTAGTGGTTCCCCCGGACAGGACCTCACCTACGAGCAGTACTTC. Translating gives CASGSPGQDLTYEQYF.